The rows below give T cell receptor beta chains drawn from one sample of a study of blood T cell repertoires in COVID-19. The table came from immunoSEQ multiplex PCR; TCRdb's copy has only in-frame clones and leaves some out. The repertoire holds about 170,000 clones, with 65% to 85% as singletons. Source material: peripheral blood. Every receptor here comes from a man in his sixties or seventies with active or convalescent COVID-19. Both conserved end residues are part of each CDR3. A D gene is named only where the DNA matches it firmly. A row's size may be missing; if present it is once, few, many or a size class.

cdr3_length: 15
d_call: TRBD1
v_call: TRBV19
j_call: TRBJ2-4
clone_size: -
cdr3_aa: CASTKSRDRLNIQYF
cdr3_nt: TGTGCCAGTACCAAAAGTCGGGACAGACTAAACATTCAGTACTTC

cdr3_length: 15
d_call: TRBD2
v_call: TRBV29-1
j_call: TRBJ2-6
clone_size: -
cdr3_aa: CSVMGGSAGANVLTF
cdr3_nt: TGCAGCGTTATGGGGGGGTCGGCTGGGGCCAACGTCCTGACTTTC

cdr3_length: 12
d_call: -
v_call: TRBV2
j_call: TRBJ1-2
clone_size: few
cdr3_aa: CASRDDNGGYTF
cdr3_nt: TGTGCCAGCAGAGATGACAATGGTGGCTACACCTTC

cdr3_length: 14
d_call: -
v_call: TRBV5-5
j_call: TRBJ1-3
clone_size: -
cdr3_aa: CASSSGIPGNTIYF
cdr3_nt: TGTGCCAGCAGCTCCGGGATTCCTGGAAACACCATATATTTT

cdr3_length: 14
d_call: -
v_call: TRBV6-5
j_call: TRBJ2-3
clone_size: -
cdr3_aa: CASSWRDRTDTQYF
cdr3_nt: TGTGCCAGCAGTTGGAGGGATCGCACAGATACGCAGTATTTT

cdr3_length: 14
d_call: TRBD1
v_call: TRBV4-1
j_call: TRBJ1-2
clone_size: -
cdr3_aa: CASSPSGQPDGYTF
cdr3_nt: TGCGCCAGCAGCCCTTCGGGACAGCCCGATGGCTACACCTTC

cdr3_length: 15
d_call: TRBD2
v_call: TRBV18
j_call: TRBJ2-7
clone_size: few
cdr3_aa: CASFPVGTSKDEQYF
cdr3_nt: TGTGCCAGCTTTCCCGTCGGGACTAGTAAGGACGAGCAGTACTTC

cdr3_length: 15
d_call: TRBD1
v_call: TRBV5-5
j_call: TRBJ1-6
clone_size: -
cdr3_aa: CASSPRTGGLAPLHF
cdr3_nt: TGTGCCAGCAGCCCCCGGACAGGCGGTTTGGCACCCCTCCACTTT

cdr3_length: 15
d_call: -
v_call: TRBV6-2/TRBV6-3
j_call: TRBJ1-5
clone_size: few
cdr3_aa: CASSYVGAGNQPQHF
cdr3_nt: TGTGCCAGCAGTTACGTGGGGGCTGGCAATCAGCCCCAGCATTTT

cdr3_length: 14
d_call: -
v_call: TRBV6-2/TRBV6-3
j_call: TRBJ1-4
clone_size: -
cdr3_aa: CASSSAGSDEKLFF
cdr3_nt: TGTGCCAGCAGTTCGGCAGGGTCGGATGAAAAACTGTTTTTT

cdr3_length: 14
d_call: -
v_call: TRBV7-6
j_call: TRBJ1-1
clone_size: -
cdr3_aa: CASSLDHRNTEAFF
cdr3_nt: TGTGCCAGCAGCTTAGACCACAGGAACACTGAAGCTTTCTTT

cdr3_length: 13
d_call: -
v_call: TRBV7-2
j_call: TRBJ1-5
clone_size: few
cdr3_aa: CASSPEGVQPQHF
cdr3_nt: TGTGCCAGCAGCCCCGAGGGTGTGCAGCCCCAGCATTTT

cdr3_length: 16
d_call: TRBD1
v_call: TRBV5-5
j_call: TRBJ1-2
clone_size: -
cdr3_aa: CASSYAAGTETFGYTF
cdr3_nt: TGTGCCAGCAGCTACGCCGCCGGGACAGAGACGTTTGGCTACACCTTC

cdr3_length: 18
d_call: TRBD2
v_call: TRBV10-2
j_call: TRBJ2-3
clone_size: -
cdr3_aa: CASSEPKLAGGGTDTQYF
cdr3_nt: TGCGCCAGCAGTGAGCCGAAACTAGCGGGAGGTGGCACAGATACGCAGTATTTT

cdr3_length: 18
d_call: TRBD2
v_call: TRBV5-1
j_call: TRBJ2-2
clone_size: -
cdr3_aa: CASSTGLAGAMNTGELFF
cdr3_nt: TGCGCCAGCAGCACGGGACTAGCGGGAGCTATGAACACCGGGGAGCTGTTTTTT

cdr3_length: 15
d_call: -
v_call: TRBV19
j_call: TRBJ2-1
clone_size: -
cdr3_aa: CASTIGRKTYNEQFF
cdr3_nt: TGTGCCAGTACCATAGGGAGGAAAACGTACAATGAGCAGTTCTTC

cdr3_length: 16
d_call: TRBD1
v_call: TRBV4-3
j_call: TRBJ1-2
clone_size: -
cdr3_aa: CASSQVGGQGADGYTF
cdr3_nt: TGCGCCAGCAGCCAAGTTGGGGGACAGGGGGCAGATGGCTACACCTTC

cdr3_length: 13
d_call: TRBD1
v_call: TRBV25-1
j_call: TRBJ1-2
clone_size: -
cdr3_aa: CASSEQGADGYTF
cdr3_nt: TGTGCCAGCAGTGAACAGGGGGCGGATGGCTACACCTTC

cdr3_length: 17
d_call: TRBD2
v_call: TRBV13
j_call: TRBJ2-3
clone_size: -
cdr3_aa: CASSSRLAGPSTDTQYF
cdr3_nt: TGTGCCAGCAGCTCCAGACTAGCGGGGCCTAGCACAGATACGCAGTATTTT

cdr3_length: 16
d_call: TRBD1
v_call: TRBV3-1/TRBV3-2
j_call: TRBJ2-2
clone_size: -
cdr3_aa: CASSQFGTGRTGELFF
cdr3_nt: TGTGCCAGCAGCCAGTTTGGGACAGGGCGTACCGGGGAGCTGTTTTTT

cdr3_length: 16
d_call: TRBD2
v_call: TRBV14
j_call: TRBJ2-5
clone_size: -
cdr3_aa: CASSQHHLRGGETQYF
cdr3_nt: TGTGCCAGCAGCCAACACCATCTGCGGGGGGGGGAGACCCAGTACTTC

cdr3_length: 13
d_call: TRBD1
v_call: TRBV15
j_call: TRBJ1-1
clone_size: -
cdr3_aa: CATSQDRATEAFF
cdr3_nt: TGTGCCACCAGCCAAGACAGGGCGACTGAAGCTTTCTTT

cdr3_length: 16
d_call: TRBD1
v_call: TRBV19
j_call: TRBJ1-3
clone_size: -
cdr3_aa: CASTPGQGKSGNTIYF
cdr3_nt: TGTGCCAGCACCCCGGGACAGGGAAAATCTGGAAACACCATATATTTT

cdr3_length: 14
d_call: -
v_call: TRBV11-3
j_call: TRBJ2-7
clone_size: once
cdr3_aa: CASSLGPSSYEQYF
cdr3_nt: TGTGCCAGCAGCTTAGGACCTAGCTCCTACGAGCAGTACTTC

cdr3_length: 15
d_call: -
v_call: TRBV19
j_call: TRBJ1-5
clone_size: -
cdr3_aa: CASSIPGGKNQPQHF
cdr3_nt: TGTGCCAGTAGTATTCCCGGGGGGAAGAATCAGCCCCAGCATTTT

cdr3_length: 15
d_call: -
v_call: TRBV6-5
j_call: TRBJ2-7
clone_size: -
cdr3_aa: CASSARRLVPYEQYF
cdr3_nt: TGTGCCAGCAGCGCCCGGCGGCTCGTCCCCTACGAGCAGTACTTC

cdr3_length: 13
d_call: -
v_call: TRBV7-9
j_call: TRBJ2-3
clone_size: -
cdr3_aa: CASRPGGTDTQYF
cdr3_nt: TGTGCCAGCAGACCGGGGGGCACAGATACGCAGTATTTT

cdr3_length: 19
d_call: -
v_call: TRBV18
j_call: TRBJ1-6
clone_size: -
cdr3_aa: CASSLLRAGASSYNSPLHF
cdr3_nt: TGTGCCAGCTCACTGTTAAGGGCGGGGGCAAGCTCCTATAATTCACCCCTCCACTTT

cdr3_length: 14
d_call: -
v_call: TRBV7-8
j_call: TRBJ1-1
clone_size: -
cdr3_aa: CASSWGGLGTEAFF
cdr3_nt: TGTGCCAGCTCCTGGGGGGGTCTGGGCACTGAAGCTTTCTTT

cdr3_length: 14
d_call: -
v_call: TRBV19
j_call: TRBJ2-1
clone_size: -
cdr3_aa: CASSIEAVRDEQFF
cdr3_nt: TGTGCCAGTAGTATAGAGGCAGTCCGGGATGAGCAGTTCTTC

cdr3_length: 17
d_call: TRBD1
v_call: TRBV7-2
j_call: TRBJ1-6
clone_size: -
cdr3_aa: CASRLAGTVSYNSPLHF
cdr3_nt: TGTGCCAGCAGGCTAGCGGGGACAGTCTCCTATAATTCACCCCTCCACTTT

cdr3_length: 14
d_call: -
v_call: TRBV9
j_call: TRBJ1-5
clone_size: -
cdr3_aa: CASSVEGVGQPQHF
cdr3_nt: TGTGCCAGCAGCGTAGAGGGGGTGGGTCAGCCCCAGCATTTT

cdr3_length: 16
d_call: TRBD1
v_call: TRBV19
j_call: TRBJ1-5
clone_size: -
cdr3_aa: CATTGTGDYSNQPQHF
cdr3_nt: TGTGCCACCACCGGGACAGGGGATTATAGCAATCAGCCCCAGCATTTT

cdr3_length: 15
d_call: TRBD1
v_call: TRBV28
j_call: TRBJ2-3
clone_size: -
cdr3_aa: CASTPAGGLADTQYF
cdr3_nt: TGTGCCAGCACCCCCGCAGGGGGCCTGGCAGATACGCAGTATTTT

cdr3_length: 15
d_call: TRBD2
v_call: TRBV7-2
j_call: TRBJ2-1
clone_size: -
cdr3_aa: CASRPGGAAYNEQFF
cdr3_nt: TGTGCCAGCAGACCCGGGGGGGCGGCTTACAATGAGCAGTTCTTC

cdr3_length: 17
d_call: TRBD2
v_call: TRBV7-8
j_call: TRBJ2-5
clone_size: -
cdr3_aa: CASNQKGLAGGTETQYF
cdr3_nt: TGTGCCAGCAACCAAAAGGGACTAGCGGGGGGGACAGAGACCCAGTACTTC

cdr3_length: 15
d_call: TRBD1
v_call: TRBV19
j_call: TRBJ1-2
clone_size: -
cdr3_aa: CASSTAGTGFSGYTF
cdr3_nt: TGTGCCAGTAGTACCGCCGGGACAGGGTTTAGTGGCTACACCTTC

cdr3_length: 15
d_call: TRBD1
v_call: TRBV5-4
j_call: TRBJ2-2
clone_size: -
cdr3_aa: CASSNLTGVTGELFF
cdr3_nt: TGTGCCAGCAGCAACCTAACAGGGGTAACCGGGGAGCTGTTTTTT

cdr3_length: 15
d_call: -
v_call: TRBV18
j_call: TRBJ2-1
clone_size: -
cdr3_aa: CASSSDMSSYNEQFF
cdr3_nt: TGTGCCAGCTCATCGGACATGAGCTCCTACAATGAGCAGTTCTTC

cdr3_length: 14
d_call: -
v_call: TRBV7-2
j_call: TRBJ2-7
clone_size: -
cdr3_aa: CASSPERTIYEQYF
cdr3_nt: TGTGCCAGCAGCCCAGAGAGGACTATCTACGAGCAGTACTTC